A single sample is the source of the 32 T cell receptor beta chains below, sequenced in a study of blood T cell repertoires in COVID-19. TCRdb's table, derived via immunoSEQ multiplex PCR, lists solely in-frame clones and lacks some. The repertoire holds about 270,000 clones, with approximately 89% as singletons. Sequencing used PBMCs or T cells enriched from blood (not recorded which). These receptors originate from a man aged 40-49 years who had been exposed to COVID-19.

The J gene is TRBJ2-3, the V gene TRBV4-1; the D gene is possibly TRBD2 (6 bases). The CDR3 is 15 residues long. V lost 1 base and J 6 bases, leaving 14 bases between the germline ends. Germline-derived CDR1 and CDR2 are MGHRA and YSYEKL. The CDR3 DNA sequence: TGCGCCAGCAGCCAAGGAAGAGCGGGCCAGGATACGCAGTATTTT. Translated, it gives CASSQGRAGQDTQYF.

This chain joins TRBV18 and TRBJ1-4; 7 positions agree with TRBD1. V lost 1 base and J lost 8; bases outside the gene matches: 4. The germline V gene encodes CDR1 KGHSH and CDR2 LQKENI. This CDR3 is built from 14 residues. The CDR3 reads CASSPQAGGEKLFF. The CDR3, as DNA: TGTGCCAGCTCACCACAAGCAGGGGGGGAAAAACTGTTTTTT.

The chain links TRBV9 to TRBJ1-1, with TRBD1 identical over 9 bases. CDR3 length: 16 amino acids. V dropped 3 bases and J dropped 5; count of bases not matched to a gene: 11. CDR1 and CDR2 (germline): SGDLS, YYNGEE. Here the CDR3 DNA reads TGTGCCAGCAGCGCACGTGGGGACAGGGTCGAGACTGAAGCTTTCTTT. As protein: CASSARGDRVETEAFF.

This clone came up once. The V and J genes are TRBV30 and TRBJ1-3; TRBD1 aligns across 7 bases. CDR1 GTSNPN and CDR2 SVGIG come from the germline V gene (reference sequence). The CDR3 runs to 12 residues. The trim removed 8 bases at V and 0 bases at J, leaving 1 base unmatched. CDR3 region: CARDSSGNTIYF. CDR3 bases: TGTGCCCGGGACAGCTCTGGAAACACCATATATTTT.

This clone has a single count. The CDR3 DNA follows: TGTGCCAGCAGTTTAAACGCGGGAGTAGCCCACGAGCAGTACTTC. Amino acid sequence: CASSLNAGVAHEQYF. This chain joins TRBV28 and TRBJ2-7; 7 bases are shared with TRBD2. V shed 2 bases, J shed 5 bases, and the junction held 9 bases outside the gene matches. The V gene's germline CDR1 is MDHEN and CDR2 SYDVKM. The CDR3 loop spans 15 amino acids.

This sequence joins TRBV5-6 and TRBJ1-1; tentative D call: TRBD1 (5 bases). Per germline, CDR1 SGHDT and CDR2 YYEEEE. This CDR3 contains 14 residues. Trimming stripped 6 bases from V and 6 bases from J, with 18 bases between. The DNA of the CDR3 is TGTGCCAGCAAGAAGGAGGAGGGGCCCCCTGAAGCTTTCTTT. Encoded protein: CASKKEEGPPEAFF. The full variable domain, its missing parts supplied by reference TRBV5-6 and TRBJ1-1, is DAGVTQSPTHLIKTRGQQVTLRCSPKSGHDTVSWYQQALGQGPQFIFQYYEEEERQRGNFPDRFSGHQFPNYSSELNVNALLLGDSALYLCASKKEEGPPEAFFGQGTRLTVV.

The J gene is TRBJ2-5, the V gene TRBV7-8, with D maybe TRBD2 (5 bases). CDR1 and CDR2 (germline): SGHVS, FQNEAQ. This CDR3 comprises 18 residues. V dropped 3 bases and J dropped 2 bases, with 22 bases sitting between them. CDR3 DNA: TGTGCCAGCAGCTTCTCATTGGTAGGGAGACCTATTCAAGAGACCCAGTACTTC. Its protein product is CASSFSLVGRPIQETQYF.

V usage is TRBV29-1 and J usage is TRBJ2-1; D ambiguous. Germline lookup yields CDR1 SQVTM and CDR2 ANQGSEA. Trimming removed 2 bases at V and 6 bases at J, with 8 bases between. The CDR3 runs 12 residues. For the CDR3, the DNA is TGCAGCGTTGAACTGTTTTCCAATGAGCAGTTCTTC. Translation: CSVELFSNEQFF.

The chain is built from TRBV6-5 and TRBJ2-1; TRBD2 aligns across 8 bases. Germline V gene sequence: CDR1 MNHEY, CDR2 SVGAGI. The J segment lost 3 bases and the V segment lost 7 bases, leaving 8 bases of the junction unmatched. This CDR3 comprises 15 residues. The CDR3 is CASTHGTSNYNEQFF. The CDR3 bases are TGTGCCAGCACCCACGGGACTAGTAACTACAATGAGCAGTTCTTC.

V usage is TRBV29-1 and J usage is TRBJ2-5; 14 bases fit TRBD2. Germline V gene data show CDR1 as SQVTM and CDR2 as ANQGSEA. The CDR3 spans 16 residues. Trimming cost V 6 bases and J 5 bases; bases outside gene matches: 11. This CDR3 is CSVLTSGRARGETQYF. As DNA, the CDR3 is TGCAGCGTCCTGACTAGCGGGAGGGCCAGGGGCGAGACCCAGTACTTC. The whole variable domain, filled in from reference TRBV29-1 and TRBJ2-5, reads SAVISQKPSRDICQRGTSLTIQCQVDSQVTMMFWYRQQPGQSLTLIATANQGSEATYESGFVIDKFPISRPNLTFSTLTVSNMSPEDSSIYLCSVLTSGRARGETQYFGPGTRLLVL.

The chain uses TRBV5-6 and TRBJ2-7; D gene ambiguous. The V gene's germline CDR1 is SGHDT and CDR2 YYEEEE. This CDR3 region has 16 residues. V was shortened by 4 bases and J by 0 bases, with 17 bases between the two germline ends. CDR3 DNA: TGTGCCAGCAGCCGTACTTACCTATCTCCCTCCTACGAGCAGTACTTC. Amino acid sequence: CASSRTYLSPSYEQYF.

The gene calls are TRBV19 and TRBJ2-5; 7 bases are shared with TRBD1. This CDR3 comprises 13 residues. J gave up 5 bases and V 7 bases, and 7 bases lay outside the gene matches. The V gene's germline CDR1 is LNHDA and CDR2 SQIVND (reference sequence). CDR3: CASTGQGVETQYF. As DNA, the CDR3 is TGTGCCAGTACCGGGCAGGGGGTGGAGACCCAGTACTTC.

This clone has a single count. CDR3 coding DNA: TGCAGTGCTAGTGAAGGGGCAATGAACACTGAAGCTTTCTTT. It specifies CSASEGAMNTEAFF. This chain uses TRBV20-1 with TRBJ1-1; tentative D call: TRBD1 (5 bases). This CDR3 spans 14 amino acids. Per germline, CDR1 DFQATT and CDR2 SNEGSKA (reference sequence). Deletions cut 3 bases from V and 0 bases from J, with 11 bases between.

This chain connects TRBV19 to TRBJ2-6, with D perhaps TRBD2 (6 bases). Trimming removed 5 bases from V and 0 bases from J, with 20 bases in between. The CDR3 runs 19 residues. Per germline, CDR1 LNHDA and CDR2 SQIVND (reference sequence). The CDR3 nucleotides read TGTGCCAGTAGTGGGTCGGGACTCCTTATAGTCTCTGGGGCCAACGTCCTGACTTTC. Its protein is CASSGSGLLIVSGANVLTF.

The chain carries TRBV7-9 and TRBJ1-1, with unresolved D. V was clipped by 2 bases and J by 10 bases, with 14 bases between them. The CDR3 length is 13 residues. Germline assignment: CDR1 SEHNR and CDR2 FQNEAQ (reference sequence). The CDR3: CASSLSLSRGAFF. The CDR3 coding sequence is TGTGCCAGCAGCTTAAGCCTATCCCGGGGAGCTTTCTTT.

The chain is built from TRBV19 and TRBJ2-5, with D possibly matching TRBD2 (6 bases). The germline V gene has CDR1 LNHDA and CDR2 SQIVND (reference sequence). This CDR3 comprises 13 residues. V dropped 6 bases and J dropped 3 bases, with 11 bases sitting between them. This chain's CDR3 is CASSRREKETQYF. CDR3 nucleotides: TGTGCCAGTAGCCGCCGGGAGAAAGAGACCCAGTACTTC.

The CDR3 DNA follows: TGTGCCAGCAAAAGCGGGTGGACCCGTTACGAGCAGTACTTC. It codes for CASKSGWTRYEQYF. The chain recombines TRBV2 with TRBJ2-7; D may be TRBD2 (6 bases). The V gene lost 7 bases and the J gene lost 4 bases, with 17 bases spanning the gap. The CDR3 has 14 residues. Germline V gives CDR1 SNHLY, CDR2 FYNNEI.

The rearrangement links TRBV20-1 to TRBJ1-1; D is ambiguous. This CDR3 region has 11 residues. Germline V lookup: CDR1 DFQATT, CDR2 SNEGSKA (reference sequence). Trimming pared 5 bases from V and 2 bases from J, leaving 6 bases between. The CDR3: CSAGGNTEAFF. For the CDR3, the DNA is TGCAGTGCTGGCGGAAACACTGAAGCTTTCTTT.

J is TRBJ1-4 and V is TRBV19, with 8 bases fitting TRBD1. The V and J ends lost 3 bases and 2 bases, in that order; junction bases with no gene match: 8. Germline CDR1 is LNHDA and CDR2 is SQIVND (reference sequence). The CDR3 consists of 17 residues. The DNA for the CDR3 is TGTGCCAGTAGTATCGCGCAGGGGGCATATACTAATGAAAAACTGTTTTTT. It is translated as CASSIAQGAYTNEKLFF.

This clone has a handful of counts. CDR3 protein: CASSQTGTGGNYGYTF. Here the CDR3 DNA reads TGCGCCAGCAGCCAGACGGGAACAGGGGGCAACTATGGCTACACCTTC. This chain uses TRBV4-1 with TRBJ1-2; 9 nucleotides align to TRBD1. CDR1 and CDR2 from the germline V gene are MGHRA and YSYEKL. The CDR3 consists of 16 residues. V lost 3 bases, J lost 2 bases, and 7 bases stayed unmatched.

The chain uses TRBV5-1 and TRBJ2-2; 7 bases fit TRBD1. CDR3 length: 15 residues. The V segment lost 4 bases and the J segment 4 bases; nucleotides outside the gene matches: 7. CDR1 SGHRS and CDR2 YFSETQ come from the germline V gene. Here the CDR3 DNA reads TGCGCCAGCAGCGAGGACAGGCCGGGCACCGGGGAGCTGTTTTTT. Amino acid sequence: CASSEDRPGTGELFF. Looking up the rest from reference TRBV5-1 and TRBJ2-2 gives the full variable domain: KAGVTQTPRYLIKTRGQQVTLSCSPISGHRSVSWYQQTPGQGLQFLFEYFSETQRNKGNFPGRFSGRQFSNSRSEMNVSTLELGDSALYLCASSEDRPGTGELFFGEGSRLTVL.

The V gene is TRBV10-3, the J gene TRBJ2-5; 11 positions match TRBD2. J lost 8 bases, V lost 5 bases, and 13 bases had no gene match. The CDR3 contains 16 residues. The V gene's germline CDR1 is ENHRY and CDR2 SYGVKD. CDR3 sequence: CAISHPGLADSGTQYF. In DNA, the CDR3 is TGTGCCATCAGTCATCCGGGACTAGCGGACTCAGGTACCCAGTACTTC.

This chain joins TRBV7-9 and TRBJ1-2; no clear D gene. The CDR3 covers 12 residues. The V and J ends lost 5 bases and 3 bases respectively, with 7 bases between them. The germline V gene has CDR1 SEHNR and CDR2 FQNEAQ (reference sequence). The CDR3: CASSPTHYGYTF. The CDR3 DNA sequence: TGTGCCAGCAGCCCTACCCACTATGGCTACACCTTC.

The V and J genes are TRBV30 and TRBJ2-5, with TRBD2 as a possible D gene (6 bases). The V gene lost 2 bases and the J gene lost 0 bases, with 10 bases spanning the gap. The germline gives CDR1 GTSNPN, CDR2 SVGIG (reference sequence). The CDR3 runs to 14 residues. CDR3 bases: TGTGCCTGGAGTCGGGGACTGTACCAAGAGACCCAGTACTTC. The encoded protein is CAWSRGLYQETQYF.

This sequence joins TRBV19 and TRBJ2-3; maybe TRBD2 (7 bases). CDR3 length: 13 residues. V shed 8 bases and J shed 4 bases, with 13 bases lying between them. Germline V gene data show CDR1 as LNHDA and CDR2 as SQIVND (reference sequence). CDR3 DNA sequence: TGTGCCAGTGGTTGGGGGGGCGCAGATACGCAGTATTTT. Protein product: CASGWGGADTQYF.

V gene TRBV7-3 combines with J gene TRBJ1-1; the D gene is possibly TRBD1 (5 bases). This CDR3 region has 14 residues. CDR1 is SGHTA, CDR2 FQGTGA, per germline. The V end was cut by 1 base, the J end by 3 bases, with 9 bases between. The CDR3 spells CASSLKGLDTEAFF. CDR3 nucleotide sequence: TGTGCCAGCAGCTTAAAGGGGCTGGACACTGAAGCTTTCTTT.

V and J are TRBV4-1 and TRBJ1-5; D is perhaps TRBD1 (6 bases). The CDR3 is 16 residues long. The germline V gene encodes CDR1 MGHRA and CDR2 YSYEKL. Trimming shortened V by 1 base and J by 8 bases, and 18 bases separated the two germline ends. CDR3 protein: CASSQAGQTYREPQHF. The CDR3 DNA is TGCGCCAGCAGCCAAGCCGGACAGACATATAGGGAGCCCCAGCATTTT.

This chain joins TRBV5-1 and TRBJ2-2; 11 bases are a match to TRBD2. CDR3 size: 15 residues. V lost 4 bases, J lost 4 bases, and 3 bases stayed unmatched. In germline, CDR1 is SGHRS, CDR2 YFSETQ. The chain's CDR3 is CASSQGLAGTGELFF. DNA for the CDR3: TGCGCCAGCAGCCAAGGACTAGCGGGCACCGGGGAGCTGTTTTTT.

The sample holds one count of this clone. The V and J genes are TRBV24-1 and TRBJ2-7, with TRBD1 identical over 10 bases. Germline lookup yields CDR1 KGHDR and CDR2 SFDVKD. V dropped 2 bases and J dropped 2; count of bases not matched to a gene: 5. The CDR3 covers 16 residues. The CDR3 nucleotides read TGTGCCACCAGTGATTCGGGACAGGGGTTACCCTACGAGCAGTACTTC. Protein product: CATSDSGQGLPYEQYF.

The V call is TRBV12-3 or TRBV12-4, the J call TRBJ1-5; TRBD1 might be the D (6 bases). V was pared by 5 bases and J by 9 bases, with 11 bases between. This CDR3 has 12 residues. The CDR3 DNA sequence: TGTGCCAGCAGTAGAGGGGGTCTGCCCCAGCATTTT. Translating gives CASSRGGLPQHF.

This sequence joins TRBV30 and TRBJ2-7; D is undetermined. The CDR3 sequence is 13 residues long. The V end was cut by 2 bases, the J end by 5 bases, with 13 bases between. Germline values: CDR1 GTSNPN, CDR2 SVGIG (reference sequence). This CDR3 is CAWSPPSQNEQYF. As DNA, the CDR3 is TGTGCCTGGAGTCCGCCGTCACAAAACGAGCAGTACTTC.

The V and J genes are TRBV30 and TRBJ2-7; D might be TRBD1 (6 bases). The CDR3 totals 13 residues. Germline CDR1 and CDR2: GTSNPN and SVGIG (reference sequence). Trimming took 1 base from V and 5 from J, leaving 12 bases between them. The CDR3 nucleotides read TGTGCCTGGAGTGACAGGGAGTTCGACGAGCAGTACTTC. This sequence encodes CAWSDREFDEQYF.